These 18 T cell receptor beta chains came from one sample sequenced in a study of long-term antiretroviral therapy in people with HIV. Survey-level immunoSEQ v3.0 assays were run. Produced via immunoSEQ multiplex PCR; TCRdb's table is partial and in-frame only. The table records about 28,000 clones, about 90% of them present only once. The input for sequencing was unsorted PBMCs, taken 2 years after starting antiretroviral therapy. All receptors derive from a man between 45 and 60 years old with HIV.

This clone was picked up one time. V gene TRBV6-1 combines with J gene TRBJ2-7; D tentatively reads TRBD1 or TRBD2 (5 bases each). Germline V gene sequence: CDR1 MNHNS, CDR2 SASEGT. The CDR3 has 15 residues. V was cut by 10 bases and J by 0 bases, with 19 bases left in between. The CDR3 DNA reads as TGTGCCACAGGGAGCCACGATAAACCCTCCTACGAGCAGTACTTC. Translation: CATGSHDKPSYEQYF.

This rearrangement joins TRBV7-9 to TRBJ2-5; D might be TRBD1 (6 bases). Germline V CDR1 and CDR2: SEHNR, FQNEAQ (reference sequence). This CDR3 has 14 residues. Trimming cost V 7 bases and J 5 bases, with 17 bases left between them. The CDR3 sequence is CASTSDRTGETQYF. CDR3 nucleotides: TGTGCCAGCACCAGCGACAGGACCGGCGAGACCCAGTACTTC.

CDR3 nucleotide sequence: TGTGCCAGCAGTTTAGGGGCAAACACCTACGAGCAGTACTTC. This sequence encodes CASSLGANTYEQYF. The rearrangement joins TRBV27 to TRBJ2-7, with a tentative D call TRBD1 (5 bases). Germline V gene lookup returns CDR1 MNHEY and CDR2 SMNVEV (reference sequence). The CDR3 contains 14 residues. V was pared by 2 bases and J by 2 bases, with 10 bases between.

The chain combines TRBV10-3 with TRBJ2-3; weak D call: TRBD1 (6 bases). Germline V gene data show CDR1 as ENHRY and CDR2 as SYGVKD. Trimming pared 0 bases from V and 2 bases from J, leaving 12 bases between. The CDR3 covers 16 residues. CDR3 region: CAISESQAGDTDTQYF. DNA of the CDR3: TGTGCCATCAGTGAGTCGCAGGCAGGGGACACAGATACGCAGTATTTT.

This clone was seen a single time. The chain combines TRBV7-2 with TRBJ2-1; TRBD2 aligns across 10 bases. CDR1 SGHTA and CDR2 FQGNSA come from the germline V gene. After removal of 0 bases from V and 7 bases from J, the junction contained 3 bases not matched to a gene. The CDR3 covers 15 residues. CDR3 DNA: TGTGCCAGCAGCTTAGCCCTAGCGGGAGAGAATGAGCAGTTCTTC. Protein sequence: CASSLALAGENEQFF.

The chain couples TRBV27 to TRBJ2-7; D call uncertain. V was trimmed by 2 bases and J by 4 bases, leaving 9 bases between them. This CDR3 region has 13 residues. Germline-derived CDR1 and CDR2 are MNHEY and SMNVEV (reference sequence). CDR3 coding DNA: TGTGCCAGCAGTTTACGGTTCGGGTACGAGCAGTACTTC. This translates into CASSLRFGYEQYF.

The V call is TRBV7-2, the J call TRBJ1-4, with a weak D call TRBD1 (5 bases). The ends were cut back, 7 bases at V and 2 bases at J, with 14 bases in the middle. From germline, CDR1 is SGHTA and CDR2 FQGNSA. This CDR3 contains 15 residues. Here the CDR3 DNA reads TGTGCCAGCACCCTTGGGGGGGGGACTAATGAAAAACTGTTTTTT. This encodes CASTLGGGTNEKLFF.

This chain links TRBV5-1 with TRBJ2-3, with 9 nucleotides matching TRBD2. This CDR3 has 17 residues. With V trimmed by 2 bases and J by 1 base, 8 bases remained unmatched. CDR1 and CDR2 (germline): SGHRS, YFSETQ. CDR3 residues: CASSFTIPSGGTDTQYF. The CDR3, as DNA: TGCGCCAGCAGCTTCACAATCCCTAGCGGGGGCACAGATACGCAGTATTTT. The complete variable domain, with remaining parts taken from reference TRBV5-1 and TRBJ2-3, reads KAGVTQTPRYLIKTRGQQVTLSCSPISGHRSVSWYQQTPGQGLQFLFEYFSETQRNKGNFPGRFSGRQFSNSRSEMNVSTLELGDSALYLCASSFTIPSGGTDTQYFGPGTRLTVL.

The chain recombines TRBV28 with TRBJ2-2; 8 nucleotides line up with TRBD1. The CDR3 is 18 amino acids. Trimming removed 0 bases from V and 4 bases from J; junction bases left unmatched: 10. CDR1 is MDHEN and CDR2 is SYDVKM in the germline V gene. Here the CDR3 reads CASSLWETGEEGTGELFF. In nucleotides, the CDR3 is TGTGCCAGCAGTTTATGGGAGACAGGGGAAGAGGGCACCGGGGAGCTGTTTTTT. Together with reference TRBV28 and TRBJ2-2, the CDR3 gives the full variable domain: DVKVTQSSRYLVKRTGEKVFLECVQDMDHENMFWYRQDPGLGLRLIYFSYDVKMKEKGDIPEGYSVSREKKERFSLILESASTNQTSMYLCASSLWETGEEGTGELFFGEGSRLTVL.

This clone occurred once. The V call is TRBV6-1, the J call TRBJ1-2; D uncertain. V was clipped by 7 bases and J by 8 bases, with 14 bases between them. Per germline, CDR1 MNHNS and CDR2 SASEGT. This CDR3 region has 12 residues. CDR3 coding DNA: TGTGCCAGCATCCAATGGAGGGTCGGCTACACCTTC. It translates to CASIQWRVGYTF.

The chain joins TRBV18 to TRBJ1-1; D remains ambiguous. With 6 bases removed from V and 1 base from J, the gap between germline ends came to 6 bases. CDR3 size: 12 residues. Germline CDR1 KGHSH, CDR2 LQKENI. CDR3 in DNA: TGTGCCAGCTCGAAAGCGAACACTGAAGCTTTCTTT. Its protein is CASSKANTEAFF.

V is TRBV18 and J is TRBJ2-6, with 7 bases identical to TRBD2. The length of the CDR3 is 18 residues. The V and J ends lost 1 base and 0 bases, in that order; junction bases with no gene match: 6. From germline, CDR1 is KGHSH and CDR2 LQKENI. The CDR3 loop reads CASSPRRGITSGANVLTF. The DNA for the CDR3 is TGTGCCAGCTCACCACGGCGGGGGATCACCTCTGGGGCCAACGTCCTGACTTTC.

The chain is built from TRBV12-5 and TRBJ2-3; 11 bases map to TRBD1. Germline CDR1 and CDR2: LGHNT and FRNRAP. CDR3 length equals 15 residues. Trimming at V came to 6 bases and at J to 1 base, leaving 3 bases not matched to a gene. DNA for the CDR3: TGTGCTAGTGGCCAGGACAGGGGGCGCACAGATACGCAGTATTTT. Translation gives CASGQDRGRTDTQYF.

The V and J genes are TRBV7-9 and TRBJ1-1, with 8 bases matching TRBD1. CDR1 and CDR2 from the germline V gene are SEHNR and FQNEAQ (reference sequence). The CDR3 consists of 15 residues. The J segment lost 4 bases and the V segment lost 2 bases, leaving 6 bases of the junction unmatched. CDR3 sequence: CASSLISTGGTEAFF. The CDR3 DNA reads TGTGCCAGCAGCTTAATTTCTACAGGGGGCACTGAAGCTTTCTTT.

CDR3 protein: CSVEDQQGNYGYTF. DNA of the CDR3: TGCAGCGTTGAAGATCAACAGGGCAACTATGGCTACACCTTC. The chain is built from TRBV29-1 and TRBJ1-2; D is possibly TRBD1 (6 bases). The CDR3 totals 14 residues. V lost 0 bases, J lost 2 bases, and 10 bases lay in between. CDR1 and CDR2 from the germline V gene are SQVTM and ANQGSEA.

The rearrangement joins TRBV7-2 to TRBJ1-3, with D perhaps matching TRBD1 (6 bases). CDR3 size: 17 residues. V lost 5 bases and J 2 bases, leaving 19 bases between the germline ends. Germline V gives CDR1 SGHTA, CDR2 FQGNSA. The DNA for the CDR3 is TGTGCCAGCAGCGGCCGGCCACAGGGTCTGACTGGAAACACCATATATTTT. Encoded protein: CASSGRPQGLTGNTIYF.

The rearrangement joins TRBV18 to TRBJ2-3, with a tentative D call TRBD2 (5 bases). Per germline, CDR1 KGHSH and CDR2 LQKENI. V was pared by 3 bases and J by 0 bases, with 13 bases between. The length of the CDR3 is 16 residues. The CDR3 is CASSPEVGESTDTQYF. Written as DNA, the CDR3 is TGTGCCAGCTCACCCGAGGTGGGAGAGAGCACAGATACGCAGTATTTT.

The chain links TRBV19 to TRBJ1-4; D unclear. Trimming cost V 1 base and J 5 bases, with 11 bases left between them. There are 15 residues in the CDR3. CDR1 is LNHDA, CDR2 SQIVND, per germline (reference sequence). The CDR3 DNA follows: TGTGCCAGTAGTATAGCAGGACGGCGAAATGAAAAACTGTTTTTT. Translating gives CASSIAGRRNEKLFF.